The T cell receptor (beta chain) under discussion was sequenced for a study of T cells after yellow fever vaccination. The CDR3 extends over 16 amino acids. Germline trimming cut 3 bases from V and 6 bases from J; bases unmatched to any gene: 15. The germline gives CDR1 DFQATT, CDR2 SNEGSKA (reference sequence). This clonotype was observed many times. Its antigen is unidentified. TCRdb reprocessed the 5' RACE reads via MiXCR and lists one record per CDR3 protein. The table includes 300,000 to 350,000 distinct CDR3 sequences, roughly 4% detected once. Study outcomes and limitations: Boosting was followed by the reappearance of most primary-vaccination clones (less than 98% CD4, 70% to 90% CD8).

The J gene is TRBJ2-3, the V gene TRBV20-1; TRBD2 aligns across 7 bases. This TCR came from a man between 18 and 29 years old who received the YFV17D yellow fever vaccine. Sequencing was performed on PBMCs, taken 5 days after the yellow fever booster vaccination. In DNA form, the CDR3 reads TGCAGTGCTAGTCCCAGGGCCGGGAGGCGTTACGATACGCAGTATTTT. Amino acids: CSASPRAGRRYDTQYF.